What follows is one T cell receptor (beta chain) and its context. Its antigen is still unknown. These data come from a study of cytomegalovirus exposure and HLA in healthy donors. Regarding the study as a whole: The presence/absence work took it that sequencing depth was about the same across donors. The classifier reportedly diagnosed cytomegalovirus status with high sensitivity and specificity.

In the PCR, 60 Vbeta and 13 Jbeta primers were used. The table came from immunoSEQ multiplex PCR; TCRdb's copy has only in-frame clones and leaves some out. The table lists about 220,000 clones, over 80% of them singletons. Sequencing was carried out using PBMCs. This TCR was recovered from a boy between 2 and 10 years old in good health and CMV-seronegative.

CDR3 DNA: TGCGCCAGCAGCCAAGCGGCGGGAGTACATGCAGATACGCAGTATTTT. Its protein product is CASSQAAGVHADTQYF. V is TRBV4-1 and J is TRBJ2-3, with TRBD2 matching 7 bases. Germline lookup yields CDR1 MGHRA and CDR2 YSYEKL. The CDR3 loop spans 16 amino acids. V lost 1 base and J lost 4; bases outside the gene matches: 8.